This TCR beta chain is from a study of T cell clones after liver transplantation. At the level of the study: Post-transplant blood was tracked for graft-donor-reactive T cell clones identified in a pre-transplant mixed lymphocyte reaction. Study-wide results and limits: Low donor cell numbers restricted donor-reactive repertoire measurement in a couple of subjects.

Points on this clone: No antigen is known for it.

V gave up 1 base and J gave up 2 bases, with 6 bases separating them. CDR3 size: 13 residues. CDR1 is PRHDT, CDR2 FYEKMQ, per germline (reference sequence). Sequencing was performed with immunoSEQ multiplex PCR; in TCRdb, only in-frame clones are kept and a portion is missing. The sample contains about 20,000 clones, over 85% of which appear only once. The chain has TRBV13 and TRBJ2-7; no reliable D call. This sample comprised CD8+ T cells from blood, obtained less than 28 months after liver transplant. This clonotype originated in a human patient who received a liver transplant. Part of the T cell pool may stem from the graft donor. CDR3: CASSLESTYEQYF. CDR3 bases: TGTGCCAGCAGCTTAGAGTCCACCTACGAGCAGTACTTC.